This TCR beta chain emerged from a study of shared T cell receptors in the human thymus. The protocol was immunoSEQ multiplex PCR, while the TCRdb copy is restricted to in-frame clones and leaves out a portion. The table lists more than 550,000 clones, more than 75% of them singletons. CDR1 is MGHDK, CDR2 SYGVNS, per germline. This CDR3 contains 11 residues. V was trimmed by 6 bases and J by 8 bases, leaving 10 bases between them. The same sample was also studied in work on human thymus T cells. That paper states: The source of the thymus tissue was resections taken during corrective heart surgery. In unrelated individuals, thymic repertoires overlapped highly, according to related research.

The chain carries TRBV25-1 and TRBJ1-2; D is unresolved. The sequenced material came from thymocytes. The receptor was derived from a boy in the first two years of life with a congenital heart defect. The CDR3 region is CASRHRRGYTF. The CDR3 DNA follows: TGTGCCAGCAGGCATCGGAGGGGCTACACCTTC.